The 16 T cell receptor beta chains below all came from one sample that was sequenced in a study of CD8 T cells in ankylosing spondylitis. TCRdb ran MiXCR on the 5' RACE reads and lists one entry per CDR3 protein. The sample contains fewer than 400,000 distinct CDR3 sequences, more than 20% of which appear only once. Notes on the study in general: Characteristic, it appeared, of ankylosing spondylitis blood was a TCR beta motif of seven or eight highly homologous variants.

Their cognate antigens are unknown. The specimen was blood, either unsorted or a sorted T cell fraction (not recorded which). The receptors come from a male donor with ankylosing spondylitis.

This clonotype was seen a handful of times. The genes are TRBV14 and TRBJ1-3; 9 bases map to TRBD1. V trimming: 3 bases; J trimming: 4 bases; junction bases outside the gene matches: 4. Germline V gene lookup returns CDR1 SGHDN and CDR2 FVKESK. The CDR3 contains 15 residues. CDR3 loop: CASSHGTGPGNTIYF. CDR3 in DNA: TGTGCCAGCAGCCACGGGACAGGGCCCGGAAACACCATATATTTT.

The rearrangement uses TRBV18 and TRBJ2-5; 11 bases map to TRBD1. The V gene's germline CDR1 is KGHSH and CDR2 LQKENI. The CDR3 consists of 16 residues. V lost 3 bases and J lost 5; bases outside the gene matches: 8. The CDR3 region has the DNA TGTGCCAGCTCACCCCCGGGACAGGGGGTGTTGGAGACCCAGTACTTC. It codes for CASSPPGQGVLETQYF.

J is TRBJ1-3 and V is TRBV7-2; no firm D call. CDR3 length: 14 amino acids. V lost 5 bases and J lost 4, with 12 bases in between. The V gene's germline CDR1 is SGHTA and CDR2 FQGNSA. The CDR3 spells CASSKGFSGNTIYF. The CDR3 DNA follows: TGTGCCAGCAGCAAAGGGTTTTCCGGAAACACCATATATTTT.

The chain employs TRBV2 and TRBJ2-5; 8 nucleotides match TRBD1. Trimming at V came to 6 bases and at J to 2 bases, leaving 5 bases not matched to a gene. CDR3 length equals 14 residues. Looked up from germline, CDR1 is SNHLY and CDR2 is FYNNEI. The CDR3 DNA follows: TGTGCCAGCAGCGTGACAGGGGAACAAGAGACCCAGTACTTC. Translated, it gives CASSVTGEQETQYF.

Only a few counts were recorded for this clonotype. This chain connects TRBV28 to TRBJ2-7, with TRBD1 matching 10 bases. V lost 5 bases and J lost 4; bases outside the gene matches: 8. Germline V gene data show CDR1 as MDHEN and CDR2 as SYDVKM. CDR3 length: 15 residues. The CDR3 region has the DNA TGTGCCAGCAGTACCGGGACAGGGGTGGGTTACGAGCAGTACTTC. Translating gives CASSTGTGVGYEQYF.

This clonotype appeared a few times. DNA of the CDR3: TGTGCCAGCAACTCTGGGCAGGGAAGCCAAGAGACCCAGTACTTC. It codes for CASNSGQGSQETQYF. The chain has TRBV12-3 or TRBV12-4 and TRBJ2-5, with a weak D call TRBD1 (5 bases). Trimming removed 7 bases at V and 1 base at J, with 16 bases between. The CDR3 has 15 amino acids.

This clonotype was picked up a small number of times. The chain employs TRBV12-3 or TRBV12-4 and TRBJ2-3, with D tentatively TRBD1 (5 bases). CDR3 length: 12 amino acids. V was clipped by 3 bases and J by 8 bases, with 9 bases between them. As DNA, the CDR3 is TGTGCCAGCAGTTTGGGGCAGGGTACGCAGTATTTT. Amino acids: CASSLGQGTQYF.

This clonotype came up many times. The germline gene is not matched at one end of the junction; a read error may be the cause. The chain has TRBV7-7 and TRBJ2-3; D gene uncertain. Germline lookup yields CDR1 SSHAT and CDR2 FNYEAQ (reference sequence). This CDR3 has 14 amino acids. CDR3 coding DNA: TGTGCTAGCAGCTTAGGGCCAGGCACAGATACGCAGTATTTT. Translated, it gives CASSLGPGTDTQYF.

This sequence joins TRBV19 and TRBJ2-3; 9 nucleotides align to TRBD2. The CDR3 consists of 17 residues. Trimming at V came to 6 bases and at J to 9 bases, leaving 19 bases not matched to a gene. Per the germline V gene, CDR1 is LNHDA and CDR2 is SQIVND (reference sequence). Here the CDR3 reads CASSPQGVAGAGITQYF. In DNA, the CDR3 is TGTGCCAGTAGCCCCCAAGGGGTAGCGGGGGCAGGCATCACGCAGTATTTT.

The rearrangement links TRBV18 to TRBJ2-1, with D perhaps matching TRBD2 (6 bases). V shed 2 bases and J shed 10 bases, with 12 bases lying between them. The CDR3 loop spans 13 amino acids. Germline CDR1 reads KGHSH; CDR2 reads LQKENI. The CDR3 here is CASSPMREDEQFF. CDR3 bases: TGTGCCAGCTCACCAATGAGGGAGGACGAGCAGTTCTTC. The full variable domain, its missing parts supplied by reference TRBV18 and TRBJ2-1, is NAGVMQNPRHLVRRRGQEARLRCSPMKGHSHVYWYRQLPEEGLKFMVYLQKENIIDESGMPKERFSAEFPKEGPSILRIQQVVRGDSAAYFCASSPMREDEQFFGPGTRLTVL.

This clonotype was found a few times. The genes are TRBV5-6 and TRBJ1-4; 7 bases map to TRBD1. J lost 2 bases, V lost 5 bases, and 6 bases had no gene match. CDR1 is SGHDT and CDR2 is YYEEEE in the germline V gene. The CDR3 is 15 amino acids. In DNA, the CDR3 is TGTGCCAGCAGTCTAAGGGGGCCGACTAATGAAAAACTGTTTTTT. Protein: CASSLRGPTNEKLFF.

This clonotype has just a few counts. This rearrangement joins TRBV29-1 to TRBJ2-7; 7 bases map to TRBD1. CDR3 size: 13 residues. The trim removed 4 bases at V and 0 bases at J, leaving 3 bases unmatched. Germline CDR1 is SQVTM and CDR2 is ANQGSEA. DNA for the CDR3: TGCAGCGTTGGAGGGGGCGCCTCCTACGAGCAGTACTTC. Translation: CSVGGGASYEQYF.

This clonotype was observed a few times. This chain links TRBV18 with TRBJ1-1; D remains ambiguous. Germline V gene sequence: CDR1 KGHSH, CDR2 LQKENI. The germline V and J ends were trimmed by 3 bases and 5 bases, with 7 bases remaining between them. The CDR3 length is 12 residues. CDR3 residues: CASSPGMTEAFF. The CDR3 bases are TGTGCCAGCTCACCGGGCATGACTGAAGCTTTCTTT.

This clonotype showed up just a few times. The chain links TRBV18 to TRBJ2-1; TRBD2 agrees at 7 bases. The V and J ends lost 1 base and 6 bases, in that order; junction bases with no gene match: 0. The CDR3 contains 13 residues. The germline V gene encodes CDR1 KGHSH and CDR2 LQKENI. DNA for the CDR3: TGTGCCAGCTCACCACTAGCGGGCAATGAGCAGTTCTTC. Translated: CASSPLAGNEQFF.

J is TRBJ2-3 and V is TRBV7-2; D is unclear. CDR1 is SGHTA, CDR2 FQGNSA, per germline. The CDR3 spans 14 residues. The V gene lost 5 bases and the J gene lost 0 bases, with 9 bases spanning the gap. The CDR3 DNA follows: TGTGCCAGCAGCGCACAGCCGAGCACAGATACGCAGTATTTT. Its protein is CASSAQPSTDTQYF.

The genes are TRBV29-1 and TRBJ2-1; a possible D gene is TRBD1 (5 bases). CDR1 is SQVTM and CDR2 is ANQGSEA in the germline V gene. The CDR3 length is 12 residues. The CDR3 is CTTGNSYNEQFF. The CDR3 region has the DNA TGCACTACAGGTAACTCCTACAATGAGCAGTTCTTC.